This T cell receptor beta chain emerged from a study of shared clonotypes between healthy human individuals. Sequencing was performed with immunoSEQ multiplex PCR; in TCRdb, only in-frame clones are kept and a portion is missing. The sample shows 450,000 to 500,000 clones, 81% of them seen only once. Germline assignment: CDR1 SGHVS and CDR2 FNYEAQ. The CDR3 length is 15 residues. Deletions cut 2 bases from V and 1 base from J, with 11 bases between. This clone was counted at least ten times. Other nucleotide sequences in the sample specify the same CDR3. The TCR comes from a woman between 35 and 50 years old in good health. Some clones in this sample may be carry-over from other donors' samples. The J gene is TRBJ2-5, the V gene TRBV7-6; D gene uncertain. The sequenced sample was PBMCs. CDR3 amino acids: CASSLNGPIQETQYF. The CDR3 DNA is TGTGCCAGCAGCTTAAACGGTCCGATCCAAGAGACCCAGTACTTC.